The 11 T cell receptor beta chains given below trace back to one sample, sequenced in a study of shared clonotypes between healthy human individuals. Here immunoSEQ multiplex PCR was the method, and the copy in TCRdb shows in-frame clones only, minus some. The table includes 2 million to 2.5 million clones, 85% to 95% detected once. CD45RO negativity and positive selection for CCR7 defined naive CD8 cells, a population that excluded terminally differentiated effector memory CD45RA+ cells. The material sequenced was naive CD8+ T cells from PBMCs. These receptor sequences come from a man aged 18 to 30 in good health. Some clones in this sample may be carry-over from other donors' samples.

Written as DNA, the CDR3 is TGCGCCAGCAGCCAAGATCTTGGACAGGGTCTATTAGAGCAGTACTTC. It codes for CASSQDLGQGLLEQYF. This chain links TRBV4-3 with TRBJ2-7, with 8 bases lining up with TRBD1. Losses at the gene ends were 0 bases for V and 7 bases for J; bases not matched to a gene: 11. This CDR3 spans 16 amino acids. Germline V gene data show CDR1 as LGHNA and CDR2 as YSLEER.

The chain recombines TRBV7-9 with TRBJ2-1; 8 bases are shared with TRBD1. Germline CDR1 reads SEHNR; CDR2 reads FQNEAQ (reference sequence). With V trimmed by 4 bases and J by 3 bases, 5 bases remained unmatched. CDR3 length: 15 amino acids. The CDR3 protein is CASSSRDRHYNEQFF. The CDR3, as DNA: TGTGCCAGCAGCTCCCGGGACAGGCACTACAATGAGCAGTTCTTC.

The J gene is TRBJ2-1, the V gene TRBV27; D is unresolved. The germline V gene has CDR1 MNHEY and CDR2 SMNVEV (reference sequence). The CDR3 runs 15 residues. Deletions cut 2 bases from V and 8 bases from J, with 16 bases between. The CDR3 nucleotides are TGTGCCAGCAGTTTAGGGTTGGTTAATCGGGATGAGCAGTTCTTC. Protein: CASSLGLVNRDEQFF.

The chain employs TRBV28 and TRBJ2-2; D not resolved. Germline CDR1 MDHEN, CDR2 SYDVKM. V lost 11 bases to trimming and J lost 0 bases, with 13 bases between them. The CDR3 is made up of 14 amino acids. CDR3 protein: CALTSDSNTGELFF. As DNA, the CDR3 is TGTGCCCTAACCTCCGACTCGAACACCGGGGAGCTGTTTTTT. Looking up the rest from reference TRBV28 and TRBJ2-2 gives the full variable domain: DVKVTQSSRYLVKRTGEKVFLECVQDMDHENMFWYRQDPGLGLRLIYFSYDVKMKEKGDIPEGYSVSREKKERFSLILESASTNQTSMYLCALTSDSNTGELFFGEGSRLTVL.

CDR3: CASSLSNSRFNEKLFF. DNA of the CDR3: TGTGCCAGCAGCTTGAGTAATAGCAGGTTTAATGAAAAACTGTTTTTT. This chain joins TRBV5-6 and TRBJ1-4; D is unclear. V was cut by 1 base and J by 4 bases, with 14 bases left in between. CDR1 is SGHDT, CDR2 YYEEEE, per germline. The CDR3 is 16 amino acids.

The chain couples TRBV7-9 to TRBJ2-6; TRBD1 is a possible D gene (5 bases). This CDR3 region has 15 residues. V was pared by 7 bases and J by 6 bases, with 16 bases between. Germline V CDR1 and CDR2: SEHNR, FQNEAQ (reference sequence). In nucleotides, the CDR3 is TGTGCCAGCAAAGGAAGGGGCCTGTCGGCCAACGTCCTGACTTTC. It codes for CASKGRGLSANVLTF.

The rearrangement uses TRBV2 and TRBJ2-1; 14 bases fit TRBD2. Looked up from germline, CDR1 is SNHLY and CDR2 is FYNNEI. Germline trimming cut 7 bases from V and 7 bases from J; bases unmatched to any gene: 21. The CDR3 length is 20 residues. The CDR3 DNA follows: TGTGCCAGCAACCCCGGACTAGCGGGAGGCGCCTCGGGGGGTCTTAATGAGCAGTTCTTC. It yields the protein CASNPGLAGGASGGLNEQFF.

The chain couples TRBV29-1 to TRBJ2-7, with a possible D match to TRBD1 (5 bases). Germline V gives CDR1 SQVTM, CDR2 ANQGSEA. The V gene lost 5 bases and the J gene lost 3 bases, with 11 bases spanning the gap. CDR3 length equals 12 residues. The CDR3 nucleotides are TGCAGCGTTTGGACCCAGGGCTACGAGCAGTACTTC. Translating gives CSVWTQGYEQYF.

This CDR3 reads CASSYSEGANEQYF. The CDR3 region has the DNA TGTGCCAGCAGTTACTCGGAGGGGGCTAACGAGCAGTACTTC. The V gene is TRBV6-5, the J gene TRBJ2-7; TRBD1 might be the D (7 bases). Deletions cut 0 bases from V and 5 bases from J, with 11 bases between. The CDR3 consists of 14 residues. Germline V gene lookup returns CDR1 MNHEY and CDR2 SVGAGI.

The V call is TRBV9, the J call TRBJ2-7; the match to TRBD2 covers 9 bases. This CDR3 spans 15 amino acids. V lost 3 bases to trimming and J lost 7 bases; unmatched junction nucleotides: 11. Germline V gene data show CDR1 as SGDLS and CDR2 as YYNGEE. This CDR3 reads CASSDSGSARAEQYF. The CDR3 DNA reads as TGTGCCAGCAGCGATAGCGGGAGTGCCCGGGCTGAGCAGTACTTC.

This chain links TRBV15 with TRBJ2-2, with D possibly TRBD2 on 6 matching bases. CDR1 is LNHNV, CDR2 YYDKDF, per germline (reference sequence). V lost 0 bases and J 3 bases, leaving 14 bases between the germline ends. The CDR3 totals 17 residues. CDR3 nucleotide sequence: TGTGCCACCAGCAGAGATCGGGCAGGAGGGTACACCGGGGAGCTGTTTTTT. Translation gives CATSRDRAGGYTGELFF. The entire variable domain, with the rest obtained from reference TRBV15 and TRBJ2-2, is as follows: DAMVIQNPRYQVTQFGKPVTLSCSQTLNHNVMYWYQQKSSQAPKLLFHYYDKDFNNEADTPDNFQSRRPNTSFCFLDIRSPGLGDTAMYLCATSRDRAGGYTGELFFGEGSRLTVL.